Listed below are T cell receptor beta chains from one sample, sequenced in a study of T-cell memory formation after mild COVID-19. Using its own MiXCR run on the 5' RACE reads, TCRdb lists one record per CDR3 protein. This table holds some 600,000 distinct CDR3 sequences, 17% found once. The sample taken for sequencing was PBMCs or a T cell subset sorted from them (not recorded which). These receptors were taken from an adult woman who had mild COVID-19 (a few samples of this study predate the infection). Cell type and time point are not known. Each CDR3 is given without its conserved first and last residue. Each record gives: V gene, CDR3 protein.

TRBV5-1,ASSPRTGSYGYT
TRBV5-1,ASSSLPGQGVDEQY
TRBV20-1,SATQDRDPGLGYEQY
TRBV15,ATSRVIAYEQY
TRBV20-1,SANRDSMNTEAF
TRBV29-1,SVSGGQGKDEQF
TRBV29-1,SVVPAGGLNEQF
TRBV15,ATSRLAGDQYEQY
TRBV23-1,ASSHFTTGGNQPQH
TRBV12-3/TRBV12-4,ASSSPRVYGYT